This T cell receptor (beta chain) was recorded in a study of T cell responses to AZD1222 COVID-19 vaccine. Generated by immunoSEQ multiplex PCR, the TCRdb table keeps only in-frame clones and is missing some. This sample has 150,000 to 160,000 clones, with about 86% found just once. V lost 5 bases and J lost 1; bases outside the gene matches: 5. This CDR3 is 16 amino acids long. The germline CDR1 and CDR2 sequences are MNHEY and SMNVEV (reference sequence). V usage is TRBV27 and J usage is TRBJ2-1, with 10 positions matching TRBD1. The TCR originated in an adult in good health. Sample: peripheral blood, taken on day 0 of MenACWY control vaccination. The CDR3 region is CASSLGDRGSYNEQFF. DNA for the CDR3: TGTGCCAGCAGTCTAGGGGACAGGGGTTCCTACAATGAGCAGTTCTTC.